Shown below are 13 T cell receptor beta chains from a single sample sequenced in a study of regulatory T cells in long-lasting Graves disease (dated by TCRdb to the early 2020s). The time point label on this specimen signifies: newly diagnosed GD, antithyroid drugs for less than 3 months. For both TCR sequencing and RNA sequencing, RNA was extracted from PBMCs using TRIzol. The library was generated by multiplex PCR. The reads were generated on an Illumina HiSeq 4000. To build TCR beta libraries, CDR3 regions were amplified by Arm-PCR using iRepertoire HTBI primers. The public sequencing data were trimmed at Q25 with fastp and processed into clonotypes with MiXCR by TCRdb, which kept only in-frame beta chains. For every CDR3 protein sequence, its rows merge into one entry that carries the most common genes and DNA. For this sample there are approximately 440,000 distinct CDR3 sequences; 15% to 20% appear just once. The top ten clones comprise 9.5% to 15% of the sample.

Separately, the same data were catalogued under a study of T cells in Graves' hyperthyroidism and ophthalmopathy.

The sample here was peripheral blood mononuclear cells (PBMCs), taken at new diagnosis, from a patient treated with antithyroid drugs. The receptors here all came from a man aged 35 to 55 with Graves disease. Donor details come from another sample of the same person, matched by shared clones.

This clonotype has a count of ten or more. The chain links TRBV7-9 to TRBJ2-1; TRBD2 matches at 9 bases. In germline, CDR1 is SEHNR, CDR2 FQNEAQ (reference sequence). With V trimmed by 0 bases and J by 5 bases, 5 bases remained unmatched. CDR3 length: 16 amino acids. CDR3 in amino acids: CASSLARSGRDNEQFF. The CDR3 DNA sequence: TGTGCCAGCAGCTTAGCGCGTAGCGGGAGAGACAATGAGCAGTTCTTC.

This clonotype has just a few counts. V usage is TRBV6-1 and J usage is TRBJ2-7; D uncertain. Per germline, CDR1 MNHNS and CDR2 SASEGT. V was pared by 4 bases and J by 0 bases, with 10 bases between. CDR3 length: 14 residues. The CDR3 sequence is CASSAERGSYEQYF. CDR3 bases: TGTGCCAGCAGTGCTGAACGTGGCTCCTACGAGCAGTACTTC.

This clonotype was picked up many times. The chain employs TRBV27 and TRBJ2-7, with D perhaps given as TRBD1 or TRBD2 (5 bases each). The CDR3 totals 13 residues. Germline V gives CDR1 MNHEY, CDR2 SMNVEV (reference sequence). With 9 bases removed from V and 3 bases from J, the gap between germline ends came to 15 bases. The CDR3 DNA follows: TGTGCCAGACGGACGGGACGGATCTACGAGCAGTACTTC. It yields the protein CARRTGRIYEQYF.

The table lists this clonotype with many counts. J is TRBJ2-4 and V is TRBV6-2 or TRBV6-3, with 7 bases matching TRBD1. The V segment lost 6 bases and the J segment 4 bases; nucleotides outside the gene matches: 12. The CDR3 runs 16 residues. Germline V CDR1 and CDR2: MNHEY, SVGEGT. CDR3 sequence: CASRASRQGRKNIQYF. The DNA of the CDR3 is TGTGCCAGCAGGGCCTCAAGACAGGGACGAAAAAACATTCAGTACTTC.

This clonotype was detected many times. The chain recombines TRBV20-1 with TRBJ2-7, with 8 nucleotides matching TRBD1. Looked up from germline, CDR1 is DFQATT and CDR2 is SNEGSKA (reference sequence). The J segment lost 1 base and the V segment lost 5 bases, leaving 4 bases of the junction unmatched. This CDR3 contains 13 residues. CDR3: CSAVGQASYEQYF. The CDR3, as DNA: TGCAGTGCTGTGGGACAGGCTTCCTACGAGCAGTACTTC.

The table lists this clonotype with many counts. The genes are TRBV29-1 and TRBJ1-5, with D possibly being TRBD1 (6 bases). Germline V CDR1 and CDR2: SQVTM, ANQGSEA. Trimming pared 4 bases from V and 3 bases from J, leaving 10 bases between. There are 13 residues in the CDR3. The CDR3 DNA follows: TGCAGCGTTGTAACAGGGTTCAATCAGCCCCAGCATTTT. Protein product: CSVVTGFNQPQHF.

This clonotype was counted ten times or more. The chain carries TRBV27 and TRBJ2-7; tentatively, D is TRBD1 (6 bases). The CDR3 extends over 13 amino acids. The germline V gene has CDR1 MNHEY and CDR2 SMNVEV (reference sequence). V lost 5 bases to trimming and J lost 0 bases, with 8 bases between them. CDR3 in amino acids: CASSTGSSYEQYF. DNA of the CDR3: TGTGCCAGCAGTACAGGGAGCTCCTACGAGCAGTACTTC.

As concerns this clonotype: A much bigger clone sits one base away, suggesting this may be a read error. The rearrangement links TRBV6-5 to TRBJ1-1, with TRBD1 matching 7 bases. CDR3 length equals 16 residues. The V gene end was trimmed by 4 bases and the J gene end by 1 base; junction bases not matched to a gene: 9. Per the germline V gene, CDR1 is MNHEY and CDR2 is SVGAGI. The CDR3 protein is CASSSLPGQTNTEAFF. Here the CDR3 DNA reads TGTGCCAGCAGTTCCCTACCGGGACAGACGAACACTGAAGCTTTCTTT.

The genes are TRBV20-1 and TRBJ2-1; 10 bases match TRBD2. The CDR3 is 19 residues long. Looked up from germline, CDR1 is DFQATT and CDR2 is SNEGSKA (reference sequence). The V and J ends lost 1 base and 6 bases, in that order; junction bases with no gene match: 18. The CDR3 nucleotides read TGCAGTGCTAGAGCCGGGGCTAGCGGGAGTGATTTGGATCCCAATGAGCAGTTCTTC. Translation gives CSARAGASGSDLDPNEQFF.

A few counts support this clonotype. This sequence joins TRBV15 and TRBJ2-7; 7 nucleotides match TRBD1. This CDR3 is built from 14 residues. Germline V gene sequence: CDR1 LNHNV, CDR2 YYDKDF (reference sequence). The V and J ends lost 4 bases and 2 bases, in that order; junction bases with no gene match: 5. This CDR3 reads CATSKRDRAYEQYF. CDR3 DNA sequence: TGTGCCACCAGCAAGCGAGACAGGGCCTACGAGCAGTACTTC.

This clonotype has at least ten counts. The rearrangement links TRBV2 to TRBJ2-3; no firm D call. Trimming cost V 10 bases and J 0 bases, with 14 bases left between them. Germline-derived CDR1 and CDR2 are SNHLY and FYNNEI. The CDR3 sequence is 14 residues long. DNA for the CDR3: TGTGCCACCCTTCAGACTGCGAGCACAGATACGCAGTATTTT. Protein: CATLQTASTDTQYF.

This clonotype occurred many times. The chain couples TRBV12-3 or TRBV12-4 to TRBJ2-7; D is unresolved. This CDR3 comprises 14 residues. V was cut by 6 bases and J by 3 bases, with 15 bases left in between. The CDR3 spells CASRFGPNNYEQYF. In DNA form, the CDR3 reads TGTGCCAGCAGGTTTGGCCCTAACAACTACGAGCAGTACTTC.

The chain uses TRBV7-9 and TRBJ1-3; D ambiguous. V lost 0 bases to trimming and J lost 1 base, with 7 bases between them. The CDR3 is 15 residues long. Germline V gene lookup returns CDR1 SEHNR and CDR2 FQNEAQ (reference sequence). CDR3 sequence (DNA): TGTGCCAGCAGCTTAGCGCGGAATTCTGGAAACACCATATATTTT. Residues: CASSLARNSGNTIYF.